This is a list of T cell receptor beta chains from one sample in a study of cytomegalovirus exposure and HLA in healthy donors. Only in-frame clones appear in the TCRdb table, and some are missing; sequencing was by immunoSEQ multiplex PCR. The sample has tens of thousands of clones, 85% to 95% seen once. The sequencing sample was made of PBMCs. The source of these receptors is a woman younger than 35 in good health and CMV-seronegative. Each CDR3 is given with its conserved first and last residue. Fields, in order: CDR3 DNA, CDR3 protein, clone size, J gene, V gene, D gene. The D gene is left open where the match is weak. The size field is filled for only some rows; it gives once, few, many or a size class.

TGTGCCAGTAGTAGGACAGCCTCCTTAGGGCCACTTGAAGCTTTTTTT,CASSRTASLGPLEAFF,NA,TRBJ1-1,TRBV19,NA
TGCGCCAGCAGCCAGACAGGACGGGGCACTGAAGCTTTCTTT,CASSQTGRGTEAFF,NA,TRBJ1-1,TRBV5-1,NA
TGTGCCAGTAAAGATAACGGGACACCTAATCAGCCCCAGCATTTT,CASKDNGTPNQPQHF,NA,TRBJ1-5,TRBV19,NA
TGTGCCAGCAGGCGAATAAGGGGGCGAACTGAAGCTTTCTTT,CASRRIRGRTEAFF,NA,TRBJ1-1,TRBV6-6,TRBD1
TGTGCCAGCAGTGGACAGACGCTACCTAACTATGGCTACACCTTC,CASSGQTLPNYGYTF,NA,TRBJ1-2,TRBV2,NA
TGTGCCAGCAGCTTAAACTTTGGCACAGATACGCAGTATTTT,CASSLNFGTDTQYF,once,TRBJ2-3,TRBV7-8,NA
TGCGCCAGCAGCCCCAAAAGCGGGGGGGATAACACCGGGGAGCTGTTTTTT,CASSPKSGGDNTGELFF,NA,TRBJ2-2,TRBV5-1,TRBD2
TGCGCCAGCAGCTTGGTCACAGGGGGCTCGGGAAACACCATATATTTT,CASSLVTGGSGNTIYF,NA,TRBJ1-3,TRBV5-1,TRBD1
TGTGCCAGCAGTTCCGCCCGAGACACTGAAAAACTGTTTTTT,CASSSARDTEKLFF,NA,TRBJ1-4,TRBV27,NA
TGTGCCAGCAGCCCAGGGACAGGCCCTTTCTTTGGTGAAAAACTGTTTTTT,CASSPGTGPFFGEKLFF,NA,TRBJ1-4,TRBV7-9,TRBD1
TGCGCCAGCAGCTTGTTGGACCCCGGAGGTAATTCACCCCTCCACTTT,CASSLLDPGGNSPLHF,NA,TRBJ1-6,TRBV5-1,NA
TGTGCCAGCAGACCGGGACTCGCACTAGAGCAGTACTTC,CASRPGLALEQYF,NA,TRBJ2-7,TRBV28,NA
TGTGCCAGTAGCCAGGGACAGGGTTTCAGTTCACCCCTCCACTTT,CASSQGQGFSSPLHF,NA,TRBJ1-6,TRBV19,TRBD1
TGTGCCAGCAGTTTATCTTTCGGGTACGAGCAGTACTTC,CASSLSFGYEQYF,NA,TRBJ2-7,TRBV27,NA
TGTGCCAGCTCACCACCGAGCAGGGTTGGCACTGAAGCTTTCTTT,CASSPPSRVGTEAFF,NA,TRBJ1-1,TRBV18,NA
TGCGCCAGCACCGTCGGGGGAACCTTAAAGTATGGCTACACCTTC,CASTVGGTLKYGYTF,NA,TRBJ1-2,TRBV5-1,NA
TGTGCCTGGAGCCCGGGACAGGGAGATGAAAAACTGTTTTTT,CAWSPGQGDEKLFF,NA,TRBJ1-4,TRBV30,TRBD1
TGTGCCACCTCTGATGGACAGGGGGTGGGTCAGCCCCAGCATTTT,CATSDGQGVGQPQHF,few,TRBJ1-5,TRBV6-4,TRBD1
TGTGCCAGTAGTAAACAGGTTTATCTGAACACTGAAGCTTTCTTT,CASSKQVYLNTEAFF,NA,TRBJ1-1,TRBV19,NA
TGTGCCAGCAGCCCGTTGACTAGCGGGGTAGATACGCAGTATTTT,CASSPLTSGVDTQYF,once,TRBJ2-3,TRBV4-2,TRBD2
TGTGCCAGCTCACCTAGGTCAGGACAGGGAGCCACTGAAGCTTTCTTT,CASSPRSGQGATEAFF,NA,TRBJ1-1,TRBV18,TRBD1
TGTGCCAGCAGCTTAGGTGTAGCGGGGGCTTCTAGCACAGATACGCAGTATTTT,CASSLGVAGASSTDTQYF,NA,TRBJ2-3,TRBV7-6,TRBD2
TGTGCCAGAAGCTTGGTGGGGGGGGTAGCCAAAAACATTCAGTACTTC,CARSLVGGVAKNIQYF,NA,TRBJ2-4,TRBV5-3,TRBD2
TGTGCCAGCAGGTCAGCTAGCGGTAGCACAGATACGCAGTATTTT,CASRSASGSTDTQYF,NA,TRBJ2-3,TRBV7-2,TRBD2
TGTGCCAGCAGCTTAAGCAGGGGGCGGTGGTTGGATACGCAGTATTTT,CASSLSRGRWLDTQYF,NA,TRBJ2-3,TRBV7-2,TRBD1